This T cell receptor (beta chain) was recovered during a study of cytomegalovirus exposure and HLA in healthy donors (dated by TCRdb to 2017 to 2019). Broadly, across the study: According to a later analysis, one platform produced both the 120 validation repertoires and the 700 or so repertoires of the first cohort. The study aimed to test whether cataloging public T cell receptors could reveal signatures of past pathogen exposure. A separate validation cohort of roughly 110 different subjects was used in addition to the approximately 610-subject first cohort. To predict cytomegalovirus infection status, the study brought together high-throughput TCR immunosequencing, statistical association of individual TCRs with disease status, and machine learning. The full study reports these points: In both the original and validation cohorts, the classifier was reported to diagnose cytomegalovirus status with high specificity and sensitivity. A later analysis found that TCRs clustered in the first cohort also tended to co-occur in the roughly 120 validation repertoires, with more than 90% of cluster scores above 0. It was suggested by the authors that the approach could potentially be generalized to other disease states and immunological phenotypes. The study listed 150 to 200 TCR beta chains as associated with cytomegalovirus. Across donors, most TCR sequences were observed very rarely, whereas some public TCRs were present in many individuals. Three of the identified cytomegalovirus-associated TCR beta chains were confirmed in vitro to be specific for cytomegalovirus antigens. All 130 or so repertoires were used to score co-occurrence in the validation cohort in a later analysis, because that analysis had no HLA typing for the cohort.

The donors were included in the validation cohort of 100 to 150 subjects, a group kept apart from the roughly 690-subject first cohort. Libraries came from the immunoSEQ multiplex PCR assay. The paper's data handling went like this. A statistical classification framework was developed to diagnose cytomegalovirus status using the catalog of TCR beta chain sequences. TCRdb provides this immuneACCESS table in a form limited to in-frame rearrangements. Some clones are lacking; in checked studies, under half of them reflect an unresolved V gene, and why the rest are absent is not known. From that table come the V and J calls and clone size; the DNA was used to work out D and trimming. A total of some 43,000 clones appear in this sample, about 90% of them only once. The top ten constitute 5.5% to 6.5% of the sample. Details on this clone: The target of this receptor is not known. There are no base qualities to consult, and no much larger clone falls within one base.

The germline V gene provides CDR1 SGHTA and CDR2 FQGNSA. The CDR3, from cysteine to phenylalanine, totals 13 residues. The CDR3 DNA has 39 bases and is translated from base 1. V lost 8 bases and J lost 5 bases; the stretch between them is 15 bases long. The sample comprised PBMCs. This clonotype was obtained from a man between 18 and 29 years old in good health and CMV-seronegative. The chain is encoded by TRBV7-2 joined to TRBJ1-2; TRBD1 could be the D gene, as 6 bases match. At the DNA level, the sequence is TGTGCCAGCGGAACAGGGCCGACGTATGGCTACACCTTC. It translates as CASGTGPTYGYTF. Here the CDR3 is joined to the reference TRBV7-2 and TRBJ1-2 genes, and the full variable domain is: GAGVSQSPSNKVTEKGKDVELRCDPISGHTALYWYRQSLGQGLEFLIYFQGNSAPDKSGLPSDRFSAERTGGSVSTLTIQRTQQEDSAVYLCASGTGPTYGYTFGSGTRLTVV.